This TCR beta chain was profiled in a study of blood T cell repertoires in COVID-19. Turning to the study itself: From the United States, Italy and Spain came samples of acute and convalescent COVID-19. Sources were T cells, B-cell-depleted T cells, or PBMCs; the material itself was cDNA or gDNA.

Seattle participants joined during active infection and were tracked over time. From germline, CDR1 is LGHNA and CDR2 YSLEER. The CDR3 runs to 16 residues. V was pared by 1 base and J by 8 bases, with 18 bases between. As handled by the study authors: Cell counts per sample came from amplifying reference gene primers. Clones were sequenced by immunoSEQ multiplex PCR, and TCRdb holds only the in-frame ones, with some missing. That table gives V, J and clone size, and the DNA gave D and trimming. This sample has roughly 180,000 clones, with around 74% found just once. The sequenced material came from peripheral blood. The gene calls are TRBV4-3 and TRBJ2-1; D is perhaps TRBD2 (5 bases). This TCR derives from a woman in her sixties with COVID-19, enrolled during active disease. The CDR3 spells CASSQGVGRGIDEQFF. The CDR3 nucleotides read TGCGCCAGCAGCCAAGGGGTGGGCCGAGGGATCGATGAGCAGTTCTTC.